Below, one TCR beta chain is given with its context. The antigen it binds to is not known. Base-call qualities are not available, and no considerably larger clone is one nucleotide away. These data originate in a study of T cell changes during pregnancy in multiple sclerosis (dated by TCRdb to the late 2010s). Concerning the study at large: The study examined how the T cell repertoire changed over the course of pregnancy in women with multiple sclerosis.

The library was generated by the immunoSEQ multiplex PCR assay. TCRdb took over this immuneACCESS table, retaining in-frame rearrangements with V and J assigned. Such tables are incomplete; in checked studies, under half of the missing clones stem from an unresolved V gene, and the remainder is unexplained. In this sample the table shows around 50,000 clones, around 90% of which occur a single time. Roughly 1.2% of the sample is taken by the ten largest. The TCR comes from a female donor in good health, enrolled as a control in a pregnancy study. The sequences come from peripheral blood, collected after pregnancy.

The DNA reads as follows: TGTGCCAGCAGCCCCACCAGCGGGGCTAACACCGGGGAGCTGTTTTTT. Its protein is CASSPTSGANTGELFF. Here the chain combines TRBV7-9 and TRBJ2-2; TRBD2 agrees with 7 junctional bases. CDR1 and CDR2 were assigned from the germline V gene (reference sequence) as SEHNR and FQNEAQ. Relative to germline, V is missing 5 bases and J is missing 2 bases, with 8 bases of the junction outside any gene match. The CDR3 runs 16 residues from the cysteine to the phenylalanine. The CDR3 DNA has 48 bases and is translated from base 1.